The 20 T cell receptor delta chains in this list originate from one sample, sequenced in a study of in vitro expanded adult blood gammadelta T cells. TCRdb re-called the 5' RACE reads through CATT. Found here are about 730 delta-chain clones, over 35% of them singletons; the top ten hold about 20%. No antigen has been identified for these receptors. FACS sorting after expansion isolated live CD3+ TCRgammadelta+ Vgamma9+ Vdelta2+ T cells. Before expansion, PBMC got 1 uM zoledronate for one day and were washed three times. Expansion lasted about 15 days, and IL-2 was replenished every 3 to 4 days. The source material was gamma-delta T cells from peripheral blood expanded in culture, sampled from an in vitro culture stimulated with zoledronate. Source of these receptors: an adult in good health.

This clone is classed as large. The same CDR3 is also encoded by other DNA sequences in this sample. The chain combines TRDV2 with TRDJ1, with TRDD3 identical over 12 bases. In germline, CDR1 is GEAIGNYY, CDR2 EKD. The CDR3 covers 17 residues. The V segment lost 3 bases and the J segment 1 base; nucleotides outside the gene matches: 8. The CDR3 sequence is CACDAVLGDTSTDKLIF. The CDR3 coding sequence is TGTGCCTGTGACGCCGTACTGGGGGATACTAGCACCGATAAACTCATCTTT.

As regards this clone: This may stem from a read error, because a much larger clone lies one nucleotide away. The chain carries TRDV2 and TRDJ3, with D possibly matching TRDD3 (6 bases). The germline V gene has CDR1 GEAIGNYY and CDR2 EKD. CDR3 length equals 18 residues. V was trimmed by 0 bases and J by 0 bases, leaving 11 bases between them. In DNA form, the CDR3 reads TGTGCCTGTGACACCGTGCCGGGGGACTCCTGGGACACCCGACAGATGTTTTTC. Its protein is CACDTVPGDSWDTRQMFF.

With respect to this clone: A read error is possible here, since a much larger clone lies one base away. The genes are TRDV2 and TRDJ3; D uncertain. CDR1 is GEAIGNYY, CDR2 EKD, per germline. CDR3 length: 16 residues. Trimming shortened V by 2 bases and J by 0 bases, and 7 bases separated the two germline ends. CDR3 nucleotide sequence: TGTGCCTGTGACATTTTGGGCTCCTGGGACACCCGACAGATGTTTTTC. Translating gives CACDILGSWDTRQMFF.

This clone qualifies as large. The same CDR3 can be traced to other DNA sequences in this sample. The rearrangement joins TRDV2 to TRDJ1, with 8 bases identical to TRDD3. The CDR3 loop spans 17 amino acids. The V segment lost 1 base and the J segment 1 base; nucleotides outside the gene matches: 10. CDR1 is GEAIGNYY, CDR2 EKD, per germline. In nucleotides, the CDR3 is TGTGCCTGTGACACGATGTCATTCTGGGGGACCACCGATAAACTCATCTTT. Translation: CACDTMSFWGTTDKLIF.

The rearrangement joins TRDV2 to TRDJ1, with TRDD3 matching over 8 bases. The CDR3 extends over 18 amino acids. With 3 bases clipped from V and 1 base from J, the junction kept 15 bases outside the gene matches. From germline, CDR1 is GEAIGNYY and CDR2 EKD. The CDR3 DNA is TGTGCCTGTGACCCCGTGGGGGATGTTCCCCGAGGCACCGATAAACTCATCTTT. Translation gives CACDPVGDVPRGTDKLIF.

This clone was counted a few times. The chain employs TRDV2 and TRDJ1, with 13 bases lining up with TRDD3. V lost 4 bases, J lost 2 bases, and 3 bases stayed unmatched. CDR1 and CDR2 (germline): GEAIGNYY, EKD. The CDR3 contains 15 residues. The CDR3 region is CACDVLGDTTDKLIF. Here the CDR3 DNA reads TGTGCCTGTGATGTACTGGGGGATACGACCGATAAACTCATCTTT.

The rearrangement links TRDV2 to TRDJ1; D uncertain. The ends were cut back, 3 bases at V and 1 base at J, with 11 bases in the middle. The CDR3 runs to 14 residues. Per germline, CDR1 GEAIGNYY and CDR2 EKD. In DNA, the CDR3 is TGTGCCTGTGACTCACTACTAAGCACCGATAAACTCATCTTT. This encodes CACDSLLSTDKLIF.

The V call is TRDV2, the J call TRDJ1; 13 positions match TRDD3. J gave up 1 base and V 3 bases, and 10 bases lay outside the gene matches. Germline CDR1 GEAIGNYY, CDR2 EKD. There are 18 residues in the CDR3. CDR3 DNA sequence: TGTGCCTGTGACGACTTACTGGGGGATACGCGGTTCACCGATAAACTCATCTTT. Translation gives CACDDLLGDTRFTDKLIF.

By sample share, this clone is large. This sample includes further DNA sequences coding for the same CDR3. This sequence joins TRDV2 and TRDJ1, with 10 bases fitting TRDD3. Germline V gene sequence: CDR1 GEAIGNYY, CDR2 EKD. The CDR3 covers 20 residues. V was clipped by 0 bases and J by 0 bases; unmatched bases: 15. CDR3 sequence reads: CACDTVGGGYSSSYTDKLIF. The CDR3 DNA reads as TGTGCCTGTGACACCGTAGGTGGGGGATACTCATCCTCGTACACCGATAAACTCATCTTT.

The chain employs TRDV2 and TRDJ1, with 9 positions matching TRDD3. The junction had 16 bases not matched to a gene; V was cut back by 3 bases and J by 0 bases. Germline assignment: CDR1 GEAIGNYY and CDR2 EKD. This CDR3 is built from 19 residues. DNA of the CDR3: TGTGCCTGTGACCCCCTTAGAAGAACTGGGGGAGAGTACACCGATAAACTCATCTTT. This codes for CACDPLRRTGGEYTDKLIF.

This clone was counted only a few times. A much larger clone lies a single base off, so this may be a read error. Other DNA sequences in the same sample also yield this CDR3. The chain joins TRDV2 to TRDJ1; D perhaps matches TRDD3 (6 bases). The CDR3 is 17 residues long. Germline CDR1 is GEAIGNYY and CDR2 is EKD. CDR3 nucleotides: TGTGCCTGTGACTCCGTCGGGGATCATAAGTACACTGATAAACTCATCTTT. Amino acid sequence: CACDSVGDHKYTDKLIF.

Concerning this clone itself: A single base separates this from a much larger clone, so it may be a read error. This chain uses TRDV2 with TRDJ1; TRDD3 might be the D (5 bases). CDR1 GEAIGNYY and CDR2 EKD come from the germline V gene. V shed 5 bases and J shed 1 base, with 19 bases lying between them. The CDR3 consists of 16 residues. In nucleotides, the CDR3 is TGTGCCTGTGGGCCCCTCTCCGGGATGGTCACCGATAAACTCATCTTT. It yields the protein CACGPLSGMVTDKLIF.

Notes on this clone: Since a much larger clone is just one base distant, this may be a read error. This chain links TRDV2 with TRDJ1, with TRDD3 identical over 13 bases. The germline gives CDR1 GEAIGNYY, CDR2 EKD. With V trimmed by 2 bases and J by 6 bases, 8 bases remained unmatched. This CDR3 contains 16 residues. CDR3 sequence reads: CACDSILGDTHNKLIF. CDR3 DNA sequence: TGTGCCTGTGACAGCATACTGGGGGATACGCACAATAAACTCATCTTT.

This clone was seen more than once but under ten times. The chain has TRDV2 and TRDJ1; D might be TRDD2 (5 bases). CDR1 and CDR2 from the germline V gene are GEAIGNYY and EKD. The CDR3 contains 14 residues. The germline V and J ends were trimmed by 0 bases and 0 bases, with 7 bases remaining between them. CDR3 DNA: TGTGCCTGTGACACCGTCCTTCACACCGATAAACTCATCTTT. Translation gives CACDTVLHTDKLIF.

On this clone: A much bigger clone sits one base away, suggesting this may be a read error. Other DNA sequences within the sample encode an identical CDR3. The J gene is TRDJ1, the V gene TRDV2, with D uncertain. Deletions cut 1 base from V and 5 bases from J, with 13 bases between. The germline gives CDR1 GEAIGNYY, CDR2 EKD. The CDR3 is made up of 14 amino acids. In DNA form, the CDR3 reads TGTGCCTGTGACACGGTGGAAGGGACTGATAAACTCATCTTT. Protein sequence: CACDTVEGTDKLIF.

As concerns this clone: A read error is likely here: a far larger clone is one base away. The chain has TRDV2 and TRDJ1, with 10 bases matching TRDD3. The CDR3 extends over 18 amino acids. Per the germline V gene, CDR1 is GEAIGNYY and CDR2 is EKD. With V trimmed by 0 bases and J by 4 bases, 13 bases remained unmatched. CDR3 protein: CACDTVGDLGDTGDKLIF. Here the CDR3 DNA reads TGTGCCTGTGACACCGTTGGAGACTTGGGGGATACCGGCGATAAACTCATCTTT.

V gene TRDV2 combines with J gene TRDJ1; D unresolved. CDR1 is GEAIGNYY and CDR2 is EKD in the germline V gene. V was trimmed by 0 bases and J by 0 bases, leaving 13 bases between them. This CDR3 is 16 amino acids long. The CDR3 here is CACDTVGLAYTDKLIF. CDR3 coding DNA: TGTGCCTGTGACACCGTGGGTCTGGCTTACACCGATAAACTCATCTTT.

V gene TRDV2 combines with J gene TRDJ3, with a tentative D call TRDD2 (5 bases). The length of the CDR3 is 18 residues. CDR1 GEAIGNYY and CDR2 EKD come from the germline V gene. V was pared by 1 base and J by 0 bases, with 12 bases between. The CDR3 DNA sequence: TGTGCCTGTGACACTGCGGGTCCTAGCTCCTGGGACACCCGACAGATGTTTTTC. It specifies CACDTAGPSSWDTRQMFF.

This clone was seen a few times. The sample carries other DNA sequences with the same CDR3. The J gene is TRDJ1, the V gene TRDV2; the match to TRDD3 covers 12 bases. The CDR3 is 17 amino acids. The germline V gene has CDR1 GEAIGNYY and CDR2 EKD. The V and J ends lost 3 bases and 5 bases, in that order; junction bases with no gene match: 12. Here the CDR3 DNA reads TGTGCCTGTGACGCCGTACTGGGGGATACTAGCACTGATAAACTCATCTTT. Its protein product is CACDAVLGDTSTDKLIF.

J is TRDJ1 and V is TRAV38-2/DV8, with a tentative D call TRDD3 (6 bases). The germline gives CDR1 TSESDYY, CDR2 QEAYKQQN. Trimming took 3 bases from V and 3 from J, leaving 30 bases between them. The CDR3 covers 20 residues. The CDR3 DNA reads as TGTGCTTATAGGACGGGGGAACTTCTTTCGGGGCAGGAGGGTCCCGATAAACTCATCTTT. It encodes CAYRTGELLSGQEGPDKLIF.